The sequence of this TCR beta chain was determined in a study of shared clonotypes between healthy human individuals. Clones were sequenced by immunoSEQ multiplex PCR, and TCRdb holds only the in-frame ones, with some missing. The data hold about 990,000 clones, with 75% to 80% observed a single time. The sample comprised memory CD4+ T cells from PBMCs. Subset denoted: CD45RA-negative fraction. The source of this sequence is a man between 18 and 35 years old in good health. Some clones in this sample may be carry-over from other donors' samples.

The CDR3: CASTQGGIRGETQYF. The CDR3 DNA follows: TGTGCCAGCACCCAGGGTGGGATTAGAGGGGAGACCCAGTACTTC. The rearrangement joins TRBV5-4 to TRBJ2-5, with D perhaps being TRBD1 or TRBD2 (5 bases each). Between the trimmed V and J ends, which lost 6 bases and 5 bases, there was a span of 20 bases. The CDR3 extends over 15 amino acids. From germline, CDR1 is SGHNT and CDR2 YYREEE (reference sequence).